The 32 T cell receptor beta chains presented below share a single source sample, sequenced in a study of breast tumors, draining lymph nodes, adjacent tissues. TCRdb redid the calling of the multiplex PCR reads with MiXCR, one entry per CDR3 protein. Of 70,000 or so distinct CDR3 sequences detected, less than 45% appear once; the ten largest clones hold about 8.4%. The sample comprised breast tumor tissue. These receptors came from a female donor with breast cancer. Some clones in this sample may be carry-over from other donors' samples.

This clonotype was seen only a few times. A much larger clonotype is one base distant, so this may be a read error. The rearrangement uses TRBV5-4 and TRBJ1-5; D perhaps matches TRBD1 (5 bases). The V gene's germline CDR1 is SGHNT and CDR2 YYREEE (reference sequence). This CDR3 is built from 14 residues. With 4 bases removed from V and 3 bases from J, the gap between germline ends came to 11 bases. The CDR3 DNA sequence: TGTGCCAGCAGCCAAGGGGCGGCCAATCAGCCCCAGCATTTT. Its protein product is CASSQGAANQPQHF.

This chain uses TRBV20-1 with TRBJ2-3; TRBD2 matches at 10 bases. V gave up 1 base and J gave up 3 bases; unmatched junction bases: 10. Germline loops: CDR1 DFQATT, CDR2 SNEGSKA (reference sequence). CDR3 size: 17 residues. CDR3 in amino acids: CSARVPYSSGGTDTQYF. Written as DNA, the CDR3 is TGCAGTGCTAGAGTCCCTTACTCTAGCGGGGGAACAGATACGCAGTATTTT.

This clonotype was recorded at least ten times. The chain recombines TRBV12-3 or TRBV12-4 with TRBJ2-2; 7 positions match TRBD2. Losses at the gene ends were 3 bases for V and 8 bases for J; bases not matched to a gene: 12. CDR3 length: 16 amino acids. The CDR3 nucleotides read TGTGCCAGCAGTTTCGGGCTAGCGGATTCCCCGGGGGAGCTGTTTTTT. It codes for CASSFGLADSPGELFF.

With respect to this clonotype: Just one base apart from a much larger clone, this may be a read error. The genes are TRBV12-3 or TRBV12-4 and TRBJ2-6; TRBD2 is a possible D gene (5 bases). Trimming removed 5 bases at V and 2 bases at J, with 13 bases between. This CDR3 has 16 amino acids. The CDR3 here is CASSDTRFAGANVLTF. CDR3 DNA: TGTGCCAGCAGTGACACTAGATTCGCTGGGGCCAACGTCCTGACTTTC.

This clonotype was counted many times. The chain has TRBV10-3 and TRBJ2-1; D unresolved. V lost 7 bases to trimming and J lost 3 bases, with 10 bases between them. Germline lookup yields CDR1 ENHRY and CDR2 SYGVKD. The CDR3 is 13 amino acids. For the CDR3, the DNA is TGTGCCATCACGGTTCCGGACTACAATGAGCAGTTCTTC. Translation: CAITVPDYNEQFF.

This clonotype was seen only a few times. A much larger clone lies one base from this, so it may be a read error. This chain links TRBV20-1 with TRBJ2-1; 7 bases map to TRBD2. The CDR3 totals 13 residues. Per germline, CDR1 DFQATT and CDR2 SNEGSKA (reference sequence). CDR3 in amino acids: CSAASGTYNAQFF. The CDR3 DNA sequence: TGCAGTGCTGCCAGCGGGACCTACAATGCGCAGTTCTTC.

Comments on this clonotype: This clone may be a read error of a much larger clone one base away. V gene TRBV27 combines with J gene TRBJ1-3; no firm D call. Germline assignment: CDR1 MNHEY and CDR2 SMNVEV (reference sequence). CDR3 length: 15 residues. Trimming removed 8 bases from V and 2 bases from J, with 16 bases in between. CDR3 sequence: CASAPSFNTGNTIYF. The CDR3 nucleotides read TGTGCCAGCGCGCCTAGTTTTAATACTGGAAACACCATATATTTT.

About this clonotype: Given a much more abundant clone one base away, this may be a read error. The V call is TRBV9, the J call TRBJ2-2; D is unclear. The ends were cut back, 3 bases at V and 6 bases at J, with 0 bases in the middle. The CDR3 length is 10 residues. Germline CDR1 SGDLS, CDR2 YYNGEE. The CDR3 sequence is CASSAGELFF. The CDR3 bases are TGTGCCAGCAGCGCCGGGGAGCTGTTTTTT.

This clonotype occurred a few times. A much bigger clone sits one base away, suggesting this may be a read error. J is TRBJ1-2 and V is TRBV20-1, with 7 bases matching TRBD1. J gave up 0 bases and V 1 base, and 8 bases lay outside the gene matches. Germline loops: CDR1 DFQATT, CDR2 SNEGSKA (reference sequence). The CDR3 totals 16 residues. CDR3 sequence: CSARAGTASTNYGYTF. CDR3 nucleotides: TGCAGTGCTAGAGCGGGGACAGCTTCGACTAACTATGGCTACACCTTC.

In regard to this clonotype: The final CDR3 position lacks the conserved phenylalanine or tryptophan, pointing to a likely read error. This chain uses TRBV19 with TRBJ2-7; weak D call: TRBD2 (7 bases). The V end was cut by 3 bases, the J end by 3 bases, with 15 bases between. The V gene's germline CDR1 is LNHDA and CDR2 SQIVND (reference sequence). This CDR3 is 15 amino acids long. CDR3 residues: CASSIGGHPYYEQYS. CDR3 nucleotide sequence: TGTGCCAGTAGTATCGGGGGGCACCCTTACTACGAGCAGTACTCC.

This clonotype has a count of ten or more. The V gene is TRBV10-3, the J gene TRBJ2-5; D is unclear. Germline CDR1 and CDR2: ENHRY and SYGVKD. The V gene lost 3 bases and the J gene lost 2 bases, with 16 bases spanning the gap. The CDR3 sequence is 16 residues long. CDR3 in DNA: TGTGCCATCAGTGATAGGTCCCGAAGCCGACAAGAGACCCAGTACTTC. Its protein is CAISDRSRSRQETQYF.

The V call is TRBV9, the J call TRBJ2-1; perhaps TRBD2 as D (6 bases). The V gene's germline CDR1 is SGDLS and CDR2 YYNGEE. The V and J ends lost 3 bases and 8 bases respectively, with 18 bases between them. The CDR3 extends over 15 amino acids. CDR3 sequence (DNA): TGTGCCAGCAGCGGCCGGGACTCCATATACGATGAGCAGTTCTTC. Translated: CASSGRDSIYDEQFF.

This clonotype was picked up many times. The chain combines TRBV6-5 with TRBJ2-5, with D unclear. The CDR3 is 13 residues long. V was trimmed by 2 bases and J by 5 bases, leaving 9 bases between them. Germline V CDR1 and CDR2: MNHEY, SVGAGI. The CDR3 DNA follows: TGTGCCAGCAGTTACGTTATCGCGGAGACCCAGTACTTC. Protein product: CASSYVIAETQYF.

The chain uses TRBV18 and TRBJ1-1, with TRBD1 matching 7 bases. The CDR3 spans 15 residues. Germline values: CDR1 KGHSH, CDR2 LQKENI. With V trimmed by 3 bases and J by 0 bases, 4 bases remained unmatched. This chain's CDR3 is CASSPAGGMNTEAFF. CDR3 bases: TGTGCCAGCTCACCGGCAGGGGGAATGAACACTGAAGCTTTCTTT.

This clonotype was counted ten times or more. J is TRBJ2-3 and V is TRBV6-1, with TRBD1 matching over 9 bases. This CDR3 spans 16 amino acids. Germline V gene data show CDR1 as MNHNS and CDR2 as SASEGT. V gave up 4 bases and J gave up 2 bases; unmatched junction bases: 7. As DNA, the CDR3 is TGTGCCAGCAGTGTACGGGACAGGGTATCCACAGATACGCAGTATTTT. Protein product: CASSVRDRVSTDTQYF.

This clonotype was observed at least ten times. The gene calls are TRBV6-5 and TRBJ2-7; 10 nucleotides line up with TRBD2. J gave up 1 base and V 4 bases, and 7 bases lay outside the gene matches. The V gene's germline CDR1 is MNHEY and CDR2 SVGAGI. This CDR3 has 16 residues. The CDR3 loop reads CASSSFGLAESYEQYF. The CDR3 nucleotides read TGTGCCAGCAGTTCCTTCGGACTAGCGGAATCCTACGAGCAGTACTTC.

The chain recombines TRBV2 with TRBJ1-3, with TRBD1 matching over 8 bases. The CDR3 totals 16 residues. V was clipped by 3 bases and J by 2 bases; unmatched bases: 6. Germline V gene sequence: CDR1 SNHLY, CDR2 FYNNEI. CDR3 sequence (DNA): TGTGCCAGCAGTGATCGACAGGGGAAAGCTGGAAACACCATATATTTT. Protein sequence: CASSDRQGKAGNTIYF.

This clonotype was detected only a few times. The V call is TRBV24-1, the J call TRBJ1-1, with D perhaps matching TRBD1 (6 bases). CDR1 and CDR2 (germline): KGHDR, SFDVKD. The CDR3 consists of 13 residues. The V and J ends lost 8 bases and 2 bases respectively, with 11 bases between them. The CDR3 region is CATKRTENTEAFF. The CDR3 coding sequence is TGTGCCACCAAAAGGACAGAAAACACTGAAGCTTTCTTT.

This clonotype was counted many times. J is TRBJ1-2 and V is TRBV10-3; the D gene is possibly TRBD1 (5 bases). The germline gives CDR1 ENHRY, CDR2 SYGVKD. The CDR3 runs 14 residues. V lost 6 bases to trimming and J lost 3 bases, with 14 bases between them. As DNA, the CDR3 is TGTGCCATCAGGGGGGGGGTATCGGACTATGGCTACACCTTC. Translated: CAIRGGVSDYGYTF.

This clonotype was recorded many times. The CDR3 nucleotides read TGTGCCAGCAGTTACCTCGGACAGTCCGAGACCCAGTACTTC. Protein: CASSYLGQSETQYF. The chain is built from TRBV6-6 and TRBJ2-5; D might be TRBD1 (6 bases). The CDR3 runs to 14 residues. Germline V gene sequence: CDR1 MNHNY, CDR2 SVGAGI (reference sequence). With 2 bases removed from V and 5 bases from J, the gap between germline ends came to 12 bases.

The chain couples TRBV10-1 to TRBJ2-5; a weak D match, TRBD2 (5 bases). The CDR3 length is 15 residues. The germline V gene encodes CDR1 WNHNN and CDR2 SYGVQD (reference sequence). Trimming took off 2 bases at V and 2 bases at J, with 12 bases between the two ends. The CDR3: CASSEGGAEQETQYF. CDR3 nucleotide sequence: TGCGCCAGCAGTGAGGGAGGTGCAGAACAAGAGACCCAGTACTTC.

At least ten counts were recorded for this clonotype. A much larger clone lies a single base off, so this may be a read error. This chain uses TRBV12-3 or TRBV12-4 with TRBJ1-2; D ambiguous. V was clipped by 3 bases and J by 8 bases, with 10 bases between them. This CDR3 comprises 12 residues. CDR3 nucleotides: TGTGCCAGCAGTTTCGGGGTGGTCGGCTACACCTTC. Its translation: CASSFGVVGYTF.

V is TRBV11-2 and J is TRBJ2-5, with 9 bases aligning to TRBD2. Losses at the gene ends were 1 base for V and 5 bases for J; bases not matched to a gene: 11. Germline loops: CDR1 SGHAT, CDR2 FQNNGV. The CDR3 sequence is 17 residues long. As DNA, the CDR3 is TGTGCCAGCAGCTTAGTTGCGCCGGGACTAGCAGGGGAGACCCAGTACTTC. It codes for CASSLVAPGLAGETQYF.

In nucleotides, the CDR3 is TGTGCCAGCAGAAGACCGGGGAGCACCATATATTTT. It yields the protein CASRRPGSTIYF. The chain combines TRBV12-3 or TRBV12-4 with TRBJ1-3; D remains ambiguous. The CDR3 totals 12 residues. The V end lost 6 bases, the J end lost 9 bases, and 12 bases lay between the germline ends.

This clonotype was recorded at least ten times. The chain recombines TRBV11-2 with TRBJ2-7; a possible D gene is TRBD1 (5 bases). Trimming left V 1 base short and J 2 bases short, with 9 bases between. The germline V gene has CDR1 SGHAT and CDR2 FQNNGV. The CDR3 runs to 14 residues. The CDR3 DNA sequence: TGTGCCAGCAGCTTAGGCCGGACACCCTACGAGCAGTACTTC. Its translation: CASSLGRTPYEQYF.

This clonotype has just a few counts. Possible read error: a much larger clone is one base away. The J gene is TRBJ1-2, the V gene TRBV7-8; 9 bases map to TRBD1. Germline CDR1 and CDR2: SGHVS and FQNEAQ. This CDR3 is 18 amino acids long. V was clipped by 0 bases and J by 8 bases; unmatched bases: 16. CDR3 sequence: CASSLAVRDTGGPLGYTF. CDR3 DNA: TGTGCCAGCAGCTTAGCGGTCCGGGATACAGGGGGCCCTCTCGGCTACACCTTC.

This clonotype has a handful of counts. A much more abundant neighbour one base away suggests this may be a read error. The chain combines TRBV12-3 or TRBV12-4 with TRBJ1-2; perhaps TRBD1 as D (5 bases). The V gene lost 3 bases and the J gene lost 4 bases, with 12 bases spanning the gap. The CDR3 runs to 14 residues. The CDR3 sequence is CASSFSGAFYGYTF. In DNA form, the CDR3 reads TGTGCCAGCAGTTTCTCTGGGGCGTTCTATGGCTACACCTTC.

In DNA, the CDR3 is TGCAGTGCTCGCCCCAACGGGGAAGATCAAGCTTTCTTT. Translating gives CSARPNGEDQAFF. V is TRBV20-1 and J is TRBJ1-1; D is ambiguous. This CDR3 contains 13 residues. V shed 5 bases and J shed 9 bases, with 19 bases lying between them. CDR1 and CDR2 (germline): DFQATT, SNEGSKA (reference sequence).

The sample holds many counts of this clonotype. The J gene is TRBJ2-7, the V gene TRBV7-2; D uncertain. In germline, CDR1 is SGHTA, CDR2 FQGNSA. V gave up 5 bases and J gave up 1 base, with 15 bases separating them. CDR3 size: 15 residues. CDR3 in DNA: TGTGCCAGCAGCGTAACTCGGACCGCTTCCTACGAGCAGTACTTC. Amino acids: CASSVTRTASYEQYF.

This clonotype has more than one count but fewer than ten. A read error may explain this, as a much larger clone is one base away. V usage is TRBV12-5 and J usage is TRBJ2-5, with D unclear. V was shortened by 3 bases and J by 5 bases, with 4 bases between the two germline ends. The CDR3 is 11 residues long. Per the germline V gene, CDR1 is LGHNT and CDR2 is FRNRAP. In nucleotides, the CDR3 is TGTGCTAGTGGTTTCAGGGAGACCCAGTACTTC. This gives the protein CASGFRETQYF.

The rearrangement links TRBV9 to TRBJ2-3; 14 bases are a match to TRBD2. The trim removed 0 bases at V and 2 bases at J, leaving 5 bases unmatched. This CDR3 region has 18 residues. Germline values: CDR1 SGDLS, CDR2 YYNGEE. The CDR3: CASSVGLGLAGVTDTQYF. The CDR3 DNA reads TGTGCCAGCAGCGTAGGGCTGGGACTAGCGGGAGTCACAGATACGCAGTATTTT.

This clonotype was picked up many times. The V gene is TRBV18, the J gene TRBJ1-5; D is possibly TRBD1 (6 bases). This CDR3 has 15 amino acids. V was cut by 3 bases and J by 3 bases, with 12 bases left in between. Germline lookup yields CDR1 KGHSH and CDR2 LQKENI. The CDR3 bases are TGTGCCAGCTCACCCCTTCAGGGGTCCAATCAGCCCCAGCATTTT. It codes for CASSPLQGSNQPQHF.